The 25 T cell receptor beta chains listed next were all sequenced from one sample in a study of blood T cell repertoires in COVID-19. This table comes from immunoSEQ multiplex PCR, and its TCRdb copy is limited to in-frame clones, with some not included. The profile shows roughly 210,000 clones, roughly 80% of them singletons. Sequencing was carried out using peripheral blood. These receptors came from a woman older than 75 with COVID-19, enrolled during active disease.

The V call is TRBV30, the J call TRBJ2-7; a possible D gene is TRBD1 (6 bases). Deletions cut 0 bases from V and 10 bases from J, with 10 bases between. The CDR3 loop spans 11 amino acids. Germline CDR1 and CDR2: GTSNPN and SVGIG (reference sequence). CDR3 bases: TGTGCCTGGAGTGTACCGGGACACCAGTACTTC. Protein: CAWSVPGHQYF.

The chain employs TRBV18 and TRBJ2-2; 8 bases map to TRBD2. CDR1 and CDR2 from the germline V gene are KGHSH and LQKENI. The CDR3 runs to 18 residues. With V trimmed by 2 bases and J by 0 bases, 8 bases remained unmatched. CDR3 DNA: TGTGCCAGCTCACCAGAAACCCTAGCGGGTTCGAACACCGGGGAGCTGTTTTTT. Translated: CASSPETLAGSNTGELFF.

This chain joins TRBV19 and TRBJ1-6, with TRBD1 matching 7 bases. The V segment lost 4 bases and the J segment 7 bases; nucleotides outside the gene matches: 10. The germline CDR1 and CDR2 sequences are LNHDA and SQIVND (reference sequence). CDR3 length: 16 residues. The CDR3 coding sequence is TGTGCCAGTAGTACCACGACGAGGGGGCGGAATTCACCCCTCCACTTT. Translation: CASSTTTRGRNSPLHF.

In nucleotides, the CDR3 is TGTGCCGGTTCGCACAGGGAAGGTGGTGGCTACACCTTC. It yields the protein CAGSHREGGGYTF. J is TRBJ1-2 and V is TRBV2, with a weak D call TRBD1 (6 bases). The V gene lost 11 bases and the J gene lost 7 bases, with 20 bases spanning the gap. CDR1 is SNHLY and CDR2 is FYNNEI in the germline V gene. The CDR3 is made up of 13 amino acids.

This clone was seen only once. The V call is TRBV7-9, the J call TRBJ2-7; the match to TRBD1 covers 8 bases. Looked up from germline, CDR1 is SEHNR and CDR2 is FQNEAQ (reference sequence). V shed 6 bases and J 1 base; nucleotides not matched to a gene: 5. The CDR3 contains 14 residues. The DNA of the CDR3 is TGTGCCAGCAGTACGGGACAGGTATCCTACGAGCAGTACTTC. It codes for CASSTGQVSYEQYF.

This chain connects TRBV5-1 to TRBJ1-1, with D perhaps matching TRBD1 (5 bases). The CDR3 length is 14 residues. V was pared by 0 bases and J by 1 base, with 7 bases between. Germline-derived CDR1 and CDR2 are SGHRS and YFSETQ. This chain's CDR3 is CASSLAQGNTEAFF. CDR3 DNA sequence: TGCGCCAGCAGCTTGGCCCAGGGGAACACTGAAGCTTTCTTT.

J is TRBJ2-1 and V is TRBV7-9, with 8 nucleotides matching TRBD2. Germline CDR1 reads SEHNR; CDR2 reads FQNEAQ (reference sequence). V shed 5 bases and J 0 bases; nucleotides not matched to a gene: 3. The CDR3 is made up of 15 amino acids. In DNA form, the CDR3 reads TGTGCCAGCAGCCTTAGCGGGGCCTCCTACAATGAGCAGTTCTTC. Its translation is CASSLSGASYNEQFF.

The rearrangement links TRBV5-1 to TRBJ2-2; 7 bases are a match to TRBD1. V trimming: 4 bases; J trimming: 7 bases; junction bases outside the gene matches: 10. In germline, CDR1 is SGHRS, CDR2 YFSETQ. The CDR3 spans 15 residues. CDR3 in amino acids: CASSREAGGNGELFF. DNA for the CDR3: TGCGCCAGCAGCCGCGAAGCAGGGGGAAACGGGGAGCTGTTTTTT.

This chain links TRBV6-5 with TRBJ1-2; 7 nucleotides align to TRBD1. V shed 6 bases and J 7 bases; nucleotides not matched to a gene: 5. Germline values: CDR1 MNHEY, CDR2 SVGAGI. The CDR3 runs 12 residues. The CDR3 nucleotides are TGTGCCAGCAGACAAGGGGGCGGTGGCTACACCTTC. Amino acids: CASRQGGGGYTF.

This clone has a handful of counts. This chain links TRBV7-3 with TRBJ1-1; 9 bases fit TRBD1. Trimming took 6 bases from V and 4 from J; bases not matched to a gene: 6. This CDR3 has 14 amino acids. Germline CDR1 and CDR2: SGHTA and FQGTGA. The CDR3 nucleotides read TGTGCCAGCAGTTACGGACAGGGGATCACTGAAGCTTTCTTT. Amino acids: CASSYGQGITEAFF.

The chain uses TRBV18 and TRBJ1-1; 7 bases are a match to TRBD1. Germline V lookup: CDR1 KGHSH, CDR2 LQKENI. This CDR3 is built from 14 residues. The ends lost 3 bases at V and 3 bases at J; junction bases unmatched: 4. This CDR3 is CASSPQGVHTEAFF. The DNA for the CDR3 is TGTGCCAGCTCACCCCAGGGGGTACACACTGAAGCTTTCTTT.

V gene TRBV11-3 combines with J gene TRBJ2-5, with a tentative D call TRBD2 (6 bases). V lost 5 bases, J lost 4 bases, and 14 bases lay in between. Germline CDR1 is SGHNT and CDR2 is YENEEA. This CDR3 is built from 14 residues. The CDR3 spells CASSPGGEGETQYF. CDR3 DNA sequence: TGTGCCAGCAGCCCAGGCGGGGAAGGAGAGACCCAGTACTTC.

This chain connects TRBV7-2 to TRBJ2-3, with 7 nucleotides matching TRBD2. The V segment lost 1 base and the J segment 14 bases; nucleotides outside the gene matches: 6. CDR1 is SGHTA, CDR2 FQGNSA, per germline. The CDR3 runs 12 residues. CDR3 nucleotide sequence: TGTGCCAGCAGCTTAGAATCGGGGGGACCGTATTTT. As protein: CASSLESGGPYF.

V and J are TRBV27 and TRBJ1-2; 9 bases fit TRBD1. Germline assignment: CDR1 MNHEY and CDR2 SMNVEV (reference sequence). J gave up 1 base and V 5 bases, and 5 bases lay outside the gene matches. This CDR3 contains 15 residues. The CDR3 spells CASSPGTGNNYGYTF. As DNA, the CDR3 is TGTGCCAGCAGTCCCGGGACAGGGAATAACTATGGCTACACCTTC.

The genes are TRBV4-1 and TRBJ1-3; 9 bases map to TRBD1. This CDR3 comprises 18 residues. Germline trimming cut 0 bases from V and 2 bases from J; bases unmatched to any gene: 8. In germline, CDR1 is MGHRA, CDR2 YSYEKL. CDR3 region: CASSQDRGGQGPGNTIYF. The CDR3 nucleotides are TGCGCCAGCAGCCAAGATAGAGGGGGACAGGGTCCTGGAAACACCATATATTTT.

The chain joins TRBV6-5 to TRBJ2-1; tentatively, D is TRBD2 (5 bases). Trimming pared 5 bases from V and 9 bases from J, leaving 17 bases between. The CDR3 consists of 14 residues. From germline, CDR1 is MNHEY and CDR2 SVGAGI. CDR3 in amino acids: CASSRSEGGGEQFF. The DNA of the CDR3 is TGTGCCAGCAGTCGTAGTGAGGGTGGCGGTGAGCAGTTCTTC.

J is TRBJ1-1 and V is TRBV6-5, with TRBD1 matching 9 bases. This CDR3 spans 14 amino acids. Germline trimming cut 2 bases from V and 5 bases from J; bases unmatched to any gene: 3. Germline V lookup: CDR1 MNHEY, CDR2 SVGAGI. CDR3 nucleotides: TGTGCCAGCAGTTACGGACAGGGGATTACTGAAGCTTTCTTT. Residues: CASSYGQGITEAFF.

The table lists this clone with a few counts. This chain joins TRBV19 and TRBJ1-1, with 7 bases identical to TRBD1. The CDR3 loop spans 16 amino acids. V gave up 6 bases and J gave up 1 base; unmatched junction bases: 11. Germline assignment: CDR1 LNHDA and CDR2 SQIVND (reference sequence). In DNA, the CDR3 is TGTGCCAGTAGCGACCTCACAGGGGCAGGGAACACTGAAGCTTTCTTT. It translates to CASSDLTGAGNTEAFF.

This chain connects TRBV5-1 to TRBJ2-5, with D possibly matching TRBD2 (5 bases). Trimming removed 4 bases from V and 5 bases from J, with 9 bases in between. Per the germline V gene, CDR1 is SGHRS and CDR2 is YFSETQ. The CDR3 contains 12 residues. This CDR3 is CASSVGEETQYF. The CDR3 nucleotides read TGCGCCAGCAGCGTCGGGGAGGAGACCCAGTACTTC.

CDR3 sequence: CASSKQGGEQFF. CDR3 in DNA: TGTGCCAGCAGCAAACAGGGCGGTGAGCAGTTCTTC. The V gene is TRBV13, the J gene TRBJ2-1; maybe TRBD1 (6 bases). This CDR3 contains 12 residues. Per the germline V gene, CDR1 is PRHDT and CDR2 is FYEKMQ (reference sequence). The V and J ends lost 5 bases and 9 bases respectively, with 11 bases between them.

There are a few counts of this clone. V gene TRBV5-1 combines with J gene TRBJ1-4; D gene uncertain. Trimming took 2 bases from V and 2 from J, leaving 16 bases between them. The germline gives CDR1 SGHRS, CDR2 YFSETQ. The CDR3 covers 17 residues. The CDR3 region is CASSFEGGRRTNEKLFF. In nucleotides, the CDR3 is TGCGCCAGCAGCTTTGAGGGAGGGAGGCGCACTAATGAAAAACTGTTTTTT. The full variable domain, with the rest looked up from reference TRBV5-1 and TRBJ1-4, is KAGVTQTPRYLIKTRGQQVTLSCSPISGHRSVSWYQQTPGQGLQFLFEYFSETQRNKGNFPGRFSGRQFSNSRSEMNVSTLELGDSALYLCASSFEGGRRTNEKLFFGSGTQLSVL.

This rearrangement joins TRBV7-2 to TRBJ2-1; TRBD1 agrees at 8 bases. V lost 4 bases to trimming and J lost 5 bases; unmatched junction nucleotides: 4. The V gene's germline CDR1 is SGHTA and CDR2 FQGNSA. The length of the CDR3 is 14 residues. In nucleotides, the CDR3 is TGTGCCAGCAGCTCCCGGACAGGGAACAATGAGCAGTTCTTC. This translates into CASSSRTGNNEQFF.

V and J are TRBV6-5 and TRBJ2-7; tentative D call: TRBD1 (5 bases). CDR1 is MNHEY and CDR2 is SVGAGI in the germline V gene. V gave up 5 bases and J gave up 5 bases, with 16 bases separating them. The length of the CDR3 is 14 residues. The CDR3 nucleotides are TGTGCCAGCAGTCACAGGTTTGACTTTGACGAGCAGTACGTC. Its translation: CASSHRFDFDEQYV.

This clone came up once. The chain carries TRBV7-9 and TRBJ2-5, with a possible D match to TRBD2 (5 bases). This CDR3 comprises 15 residues. With 5 bases removed from V and 1 base from J, the gap between germline ends came to 14 bases. Germline lookup yields CDR1 SEHNR and CDR2 FQNEAQ (reference sequence). CDR3 sequence reads: CASSREALVQETQYF. The CDR3 bases are TGTGCCAGCAGCCGAGAAGCACTAGTCCAAGAGACCCAGTACTTC. Full variable domain (outside the CDR3, taken from reference TRBV7-9 and TRBJ2-5): DTGVSQNPRHKITKRGQNVTFRCDPISEHNRLYWYRQTLGQGPEFLTYFQNEAQLEKSRLLSDRFSAERPKGSFSTLEIQRTEQGDSAMYLCASSREALVQETQYFGPGTRLLVL.

This clone was seen more than once but under ten times. The chain carries TRBV6-5 and TRBJ2-3, with 10 bases aligning to TRBD2. V trimming: 7 bases; J trimming: 3 bases; junction bases outside the gene matches: 7. The CDR3 has 15 amino acids. Germline-derived CDR1 and CDR2 are MNHEY and SVGAGI. The CDR3 is CASKRLAGVTDTQYF. CDR3 in DNA: TGTGCCAGCAAACGGCTAGCGGGGGTAACAGATACGCAGTATTTT.